Listed here is a single TCR beta chain. This may stem from a read error, because a much larger clone lies one nucleotide away. A sample-barcoded 5' primer and a J-beta primer mix were used in a second PCR of roughly 7 to 11 cycles. TCRdb used MiXCR to reprocess the 5' RACE reads, holding one entry per CDR3 protein. The sample includes 1.8 million or so distinct CDR3 sequences, 39% of them seen just once. The data are from a study of blood T cells in healthy people across ages. This CDR3 is built from 15 residues. The germline V gene has CDR1 LGHDT and CDR2 YNNKEL (reference sequence). J lost 8 bases, V lost 7 bases, and 15 bases had no gene match. Those donating, healthy Caucasian individuals from Russia, were aged about 6 to 95. The authors isolated at least 7 million PBMCs per sample.

The sequencing sample was made of blood. The V gene is TRBV3-1, the J gene TRBJ1-1; the match to TRBD1 covers 8 bases. This receptor was obtained from a human donor in good health. The CDR3 DNA reads TGTGCCAGCACAAGTCGGGGACAGGCCGATAGAGAAGCTTTCTTT. It codes for CASTSRGQADREAFF.